The entry that follows covers one T cell receptor beta chain sequence. Its antigen remains unknown. Measured with immunoSEQ multiplex PCR; TCRdb has only the in-frame clones, and not every one. The top ten hold 60% of the sample, which has some 5,900 clones, over 75% seen once. J lost 3 bases, V lost 0 bases, and 3 bases had no gene match. CDR3 length: 15 residues. CDR1 is SGDLS and CDR2 is YYNGEE in the germline V gene. The data were obtained in a study of STAT5B mutations in CD4+ large granular lymphocyte leukemia. Whole-study findings and limits: Patient cell sources varied; more than five CD4-sorted samples entered the clonality comparison. Top patient clones used TRBV06 genes more often: 8/27 versus 2/35 in controls.

The specimen sequenced was PBMCs. This rearrangement joins TRBV9 to TRBJ1-3; 7 bases are shared with TRBD1. The receptor was derived from a man aged 80 or over with CD4+ T-cell large granular lymphocyte leukemia. In DNA, the CDR3 is TGTGCCAGCAGCGTAGACACAGGGGTTGGAAACACCATATATTTT. It translates to CASSVDTGVGNTIYF.